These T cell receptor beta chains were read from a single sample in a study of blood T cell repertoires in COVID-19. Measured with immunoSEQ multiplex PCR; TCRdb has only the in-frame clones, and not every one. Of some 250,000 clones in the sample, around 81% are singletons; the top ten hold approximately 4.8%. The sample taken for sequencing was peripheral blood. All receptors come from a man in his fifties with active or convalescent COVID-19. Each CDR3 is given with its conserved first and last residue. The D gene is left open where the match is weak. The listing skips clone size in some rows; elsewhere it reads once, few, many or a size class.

CDR3 DNA: TGCAGCGTCATAACCACAGGAAATCTTAACACCGGGGAGCTGTTTTTT; CDR3 protein: CSVITTGNLNTGELFF; D gene: NA; J gene: TRBJ2-2; V gene: TRBV29-1; clone size: NA
CDR3 DNA: TGTGCCAGCAGTCTAGGACTAGCGGGGGGGCAAAATGAGCAGTTCTTC; CDR3 protein: CASSLGLAGGQNEQFF; D gene: TRBD2; J gene: TRBJ2-1; V gene: TRBV7-7; clone size: NA
CDR3 DNA: TGTGCCACCAGCAGAGATCCAGGGTACGACAATGAGCAGTTCTTC; CDR3 protein: CATSRDPGYDNEQFF; D gene: NA; J gene: TRBJ2-1; V gene: TRBV15; clone size: NA
CDR3 DNA: TGCAGCGTTGGGTTTGCGTACAATGAGCAGTTCTTC; CDR3 protein: CSVGFAYNEQFF; D gene: NA; J gene: TRBJ2-1; V gene: TRBV29-1; clone size: NA
CDR3 DNA: TGTGCCACCAGCAGAAGAGCGATGCCAGGGGCCCCACGATGGGGCTACACCTTC; CDR3 protein: CATSRRAMPGAPRWGYTF; D gene: NA; J gene: TRBJ1-2; V gene: TRBV15; clone size: NA
CDR3 DNA: TGCAGCGTTGCCCCCTTTGGGGTCCAGGGTGCTGGCGAGCAGTACTTC; CDR3 protein: CSVAPFGVQGAGEQYF; D gene: NA; J gene: TRBJ2-7; V gene: TRBV29-1; clone size: NA
CDR3 DNA: TGTGCCAGCAGTGACCCGTCGGCGGCCGGGGAGTTCTTC; CDR3 protein: CASSDPSAAGEFF; D gene: NA; J gene: TRBJ2-1; V gene: TRBV6-1; clone size: NA
CDR3 DNA: TGTGCCAGCAGTGGGGCCGGGAGGAACTATGGCTACACCTTC; CDR3 protein: CASSGAGRNYGYTF; D gene: NA; J gene: TRBJ1-2; V gene: TRBV2; clone size: NA
CDR3 DNA: TGTGCCAGCAGCCTTCGACAGGGGAGCGGCAATCAGCCCCAGCATTTT; CDR3 protein: CASSLRQGSGNQPQHF; D gene: TRBD1; J gene: TRBJ1-5; V gene: TRBV3-1/TRBV3-2; clone size: NA
CDR3 DNA: TGCGCCAGCAGTTCCGGGGGGAGTGAGAACACTGAAGCTTTCTTT; CDR3 protein: CASSSGGSENTEAFF; D gene: NA; J gene: TRBJ1-1; V gene: TRBV5-1; clone size: NA
CDR3 DNA: TGTGCCAGCCGTCGAGGGGCAGGACCTTCTAACTATGGCTACACCTTC; CDR3 protein: CASRRGAGPSNYGYTF; D gene: NA; J gene: TRBJ1-2; V gene: TRBV6-6; clone size: NA
CDR3 DNA: TGCGCCAGCAGCCAATTTCTGCAGGGGCACTACGAGCAGTACTTC; CDR3 protein: CASSQFLQGHYEQYF; D gene: NA; J gene: TRBJ2-7; V gene: TRBV4-3; clone size: once
CDR3 DNA: TGTGCCAGCAGACCTTCACAGGATCAGCCCCAGCATTTT; CDR3 protein: CASRPSQDQPQHF; D gene: NA; J gene: TRBJ1-5; V gene: TRBV6-2/TRBV6-3; clone size: NA
CDR3 DNA: TGTGCCACCAGTGATGGAGCCCGGACAGGGGGCTTTGAGACCCAGTACTTC; CDR3 protein: CATSDGARTGGFETQYF; D gene: TRBD1; J gene: TRBJ2-5; V gene: TRBV24-1; clone size: NA
CDR3 DNA: TGTGCCAGCAGGGTGACAGTAAACACTGAAGCTTTCTTT; CDR3 protein: CASRVTVNTEAFF; D gene: NA; J gene: TRBJ1-1; V gene: TRBV12-3/TRBV12-4; clone size: NA
CDR3 DNA: TGTGCCAGCAGCGCCGGTCGGGTGGCAGGGGGAAAAATTAACGAGCAGTACTTC; CDR3 protein: CASSAGRVAGGKINEQYF; D gene: TRBD1; J gene: TRBJ2-7; V gene: TRBV7-9; clone size: NA
CDR3 DNA: TGTGCCAGCAGTGACCGGGACAGGTATCAGCCCCAGCATTTT; CDR3 protein: CASSDRDRYQPQHF; D gene: TRBD1; J gene: TRBJ1-5; V gene: TRBV6-2/TRBV6-3; clone size: NA
CDR3 DNA: TGTGCCAGCAGCTTGGGTGGGCAAGACAGCAATCAGCCCCAGCATTTT; CDR3 protein: CASSLGGQDSNQPQHF; D gene: NA; J gene: TRBJ1-5; V gene: TRBV7-9; clone size: NA
CDR3 DNA: TGTGCCATCAGTGCCACGACTAGCGGGGGTACACAAGAGACCCAGTACTTC; CDR3 protein: CAISATTSGGTQETQYF; D gene: TRBD2; J gene: TRBJ2-5; V gene: TRBV10-3; clone size: NA
CDR3 DNA: TGTGCCAGCAGTTTCGGTATAGGGGTGACTCAGCCCCAGCATTTT; CDR3 protein: CASSFGIGVTQPQHF; D gene: NA; J gene: TRBJ1-5; V gene: TRBV28; clone size: NA